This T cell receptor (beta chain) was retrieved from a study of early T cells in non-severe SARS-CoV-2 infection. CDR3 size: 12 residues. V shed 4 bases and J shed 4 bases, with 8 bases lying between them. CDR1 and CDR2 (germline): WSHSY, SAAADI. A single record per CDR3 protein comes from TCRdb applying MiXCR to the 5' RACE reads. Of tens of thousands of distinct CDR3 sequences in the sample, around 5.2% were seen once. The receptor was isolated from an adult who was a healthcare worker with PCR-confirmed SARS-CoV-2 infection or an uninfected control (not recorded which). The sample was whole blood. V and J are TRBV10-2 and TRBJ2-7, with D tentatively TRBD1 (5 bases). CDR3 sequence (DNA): TGCGCCAGCAGTGTACAGGTTTACGAGCAGTACTTC. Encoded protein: CASSVQVYEQYF.